This T cell receptor beta chain stems from a study of T cells in Graves' hyperthyroidism and ophthalmopathy. This clonotype has at least ten counts. This CDR3 has 14 residues. V was clipped by 6 bases and J by 0 bases; unmatched bases: 7. CDR1 is DFQATT and CDR2 is SNEGSKA in the germline V gene (reference sequence). TCR beta CDR3 regions were amplified from RNA. The study used the HTBI primer set for a first-round RT-PCR of the TCR CDR3. TCRdb fed the multiplex PCR reads into MiXCR, producing one record per CDR3 protein. The data contain hundreds of thousands of distinct CDR3 sequences, roughly 15% of them singletons.

The sample consisted of blood. The receptor comes from a woman aged 60-75 years with Graves' ophthalmopathy. This chain joins TRBV20-1 and TRBJ2-5, with 7 bases lining up with TRBD1. The DNA for the CDR3 is TGCAGTGCATTCACAGGGGCTAACCAAGAGACCCAGTACTTC. This translates into CSAFTGANQETQYF.